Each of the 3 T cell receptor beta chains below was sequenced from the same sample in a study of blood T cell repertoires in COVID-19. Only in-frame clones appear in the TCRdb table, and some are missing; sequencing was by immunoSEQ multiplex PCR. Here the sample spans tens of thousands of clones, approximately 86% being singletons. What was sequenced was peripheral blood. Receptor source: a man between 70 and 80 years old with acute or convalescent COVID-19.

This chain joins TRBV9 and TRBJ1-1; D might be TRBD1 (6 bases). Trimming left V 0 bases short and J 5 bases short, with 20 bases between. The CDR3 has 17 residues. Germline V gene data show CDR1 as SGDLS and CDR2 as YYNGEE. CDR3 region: CASSVGGGLGAGTEAFF. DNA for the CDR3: TGTGCCAGCAGCGTAGGAGGGGGTTTGGGGGCCGGTACTGAAGCTTTCTTT.

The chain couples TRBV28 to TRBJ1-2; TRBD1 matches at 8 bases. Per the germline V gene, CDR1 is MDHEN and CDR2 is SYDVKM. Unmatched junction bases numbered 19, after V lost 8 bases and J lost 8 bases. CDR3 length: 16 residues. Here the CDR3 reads CASLPRPTTGDYGYTF. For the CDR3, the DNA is TGTGCCAGCTTACCGCGACCAACGACAGGGGATTACGGCTACACCTTC.

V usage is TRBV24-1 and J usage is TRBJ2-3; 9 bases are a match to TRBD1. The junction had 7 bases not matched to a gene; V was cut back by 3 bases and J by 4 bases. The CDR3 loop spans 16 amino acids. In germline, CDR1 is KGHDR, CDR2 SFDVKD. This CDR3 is CATSDPGTGSSDTQYF. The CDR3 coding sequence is TGTGCCACCAGTGATCCCGGGACAGGGAGCTCAGATACGCAGTATTTT.